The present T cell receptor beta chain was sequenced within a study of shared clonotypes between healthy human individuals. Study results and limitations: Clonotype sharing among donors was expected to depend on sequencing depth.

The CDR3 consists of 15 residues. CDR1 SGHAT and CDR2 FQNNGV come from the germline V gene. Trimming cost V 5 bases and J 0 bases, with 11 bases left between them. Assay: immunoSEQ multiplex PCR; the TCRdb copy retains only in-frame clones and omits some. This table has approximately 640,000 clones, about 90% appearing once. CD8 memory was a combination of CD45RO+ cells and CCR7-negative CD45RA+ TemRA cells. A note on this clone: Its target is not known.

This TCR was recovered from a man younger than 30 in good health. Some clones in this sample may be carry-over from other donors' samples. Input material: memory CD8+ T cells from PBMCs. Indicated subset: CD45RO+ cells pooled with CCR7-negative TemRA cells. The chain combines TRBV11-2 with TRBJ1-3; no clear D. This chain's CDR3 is CASSPGRSSGNTIYF. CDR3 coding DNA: TGTGCCAGCAGCCCCGGACGGAGCTCTGGAAACACCATATATTTT.